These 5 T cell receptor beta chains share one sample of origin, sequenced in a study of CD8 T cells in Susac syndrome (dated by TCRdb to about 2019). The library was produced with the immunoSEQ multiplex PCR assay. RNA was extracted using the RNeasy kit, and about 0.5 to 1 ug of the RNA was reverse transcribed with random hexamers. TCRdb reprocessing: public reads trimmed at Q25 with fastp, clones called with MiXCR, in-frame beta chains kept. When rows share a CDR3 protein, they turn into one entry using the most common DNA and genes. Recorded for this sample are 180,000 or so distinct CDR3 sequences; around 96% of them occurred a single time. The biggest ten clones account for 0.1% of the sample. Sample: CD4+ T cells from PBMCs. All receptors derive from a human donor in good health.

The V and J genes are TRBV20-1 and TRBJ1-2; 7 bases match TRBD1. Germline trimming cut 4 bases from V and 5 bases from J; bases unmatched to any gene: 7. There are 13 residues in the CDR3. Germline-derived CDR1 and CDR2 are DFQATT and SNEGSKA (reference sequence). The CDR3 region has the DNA TGCAGTGCTACTGAGACAGGGTATTATGGCTACACCTTC. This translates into CSATETGYYGYTF.

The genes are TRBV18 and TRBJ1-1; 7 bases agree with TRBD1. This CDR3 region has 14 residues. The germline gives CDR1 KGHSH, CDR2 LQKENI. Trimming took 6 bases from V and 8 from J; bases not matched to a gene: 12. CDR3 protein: CASSDATGAGEAFF. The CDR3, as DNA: TGTGCCAGCTCGGACGCCACAGGGGCTGGCGAAGCTTTCTTT.

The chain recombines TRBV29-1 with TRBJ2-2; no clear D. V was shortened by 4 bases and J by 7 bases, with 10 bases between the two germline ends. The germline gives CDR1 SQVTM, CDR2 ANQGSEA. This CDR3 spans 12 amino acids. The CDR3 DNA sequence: TGCAGCGTTGTCCCCTCGGTCGGGGAGCTGTTTTTT. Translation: CSVVPSVGELFF.

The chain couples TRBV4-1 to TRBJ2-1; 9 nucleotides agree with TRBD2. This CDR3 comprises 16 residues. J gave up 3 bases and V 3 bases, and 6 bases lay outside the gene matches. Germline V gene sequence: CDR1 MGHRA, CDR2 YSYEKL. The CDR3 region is CASSQWAGGRYNEQFF. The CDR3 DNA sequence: TGCGCCAGCAGCCAGTGGGCGGGAGGGCGCTACAATGAGCAGTTCTTC.

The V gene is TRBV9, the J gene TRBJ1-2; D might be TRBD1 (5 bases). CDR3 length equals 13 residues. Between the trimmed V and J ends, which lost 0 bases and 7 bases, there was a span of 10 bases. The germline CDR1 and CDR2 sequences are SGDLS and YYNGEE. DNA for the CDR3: TGTGCCAGCAGCGTAGGGGGCAGGGTTGGCTACACCTTC. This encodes CASSVGGRVGYTF.